This T cell receptor beta chain came from a study of neurological immune-mediated disorders. This clonotype showed up many times. Trimming removed 2 bases at V and 0 bases at J, with 8 bases between. Per the germline V gene, CDR1 is LGHNA and CDR2 is YSLEER. The CDR3 is 15 amino acids. TCRdb reanalysed the 5' RACE reads using MiXCR and keeps one entry per CDR3 protein. There are 40,000 to 55,000 distinct CDR3 sequences in the sample; around 10% occur only once, and 21% lies in the top ten. Sequencing was carried out using PBMCs. This clonotype originated in a woman aged 40 to 50 with HTLV-1-associated myelopathy (HAM/TSP). The rearrangement joins TRBV4-3 to TRBJ1-3, with a weak D call TRBD1 (6 bases). CDR3 bases: TGCGCCAGCAGCCAACTGACAGGCTCTGGAAACACCATATATTTT. Translation: CASSQLTGSGNTIYF.